The clone carrying this TCR beta chain was found many times. Its target is not known. TCRdb reprocessed the reads via MiXCR and lists one record per CDR3 protein. The data contain over 250,000 distinct CDR3 sequences, around 20% of them singletons. This CDR3 has 14 amino acids. The V end was cut by 3 bases, the J end by 2 bases, with 9 bases between. This sample is drawn from a study of T cell repertoires in cytomegalovirus infection. Broader study findings: HLA-C-restricted CMV clonotypes gave the most frequent clonotype in two of eight donors. Accumulated public TCR beta family frequency recognized individuals carrying CMV together with the relevant HLA.

Sequencing used cultured PBMCs, obtained from culture after CMV antigen stimulation. The V gene is TRBV12-3 or TRBV12-4, the J gene TRBJ2-3; no clear D gene. The sequence derives from a human donor in good health (CMV status not recorded). Some clones in this sample may be carry-over from other donors' samples. The CDR3 spells CASSLTAFTDTQYF. DNA of the CDR3: TGTGCCAGCAGTTTGACGGCTTTCACAGATACGCAGTATTTT.